This T cell receptor (beta chain) was sequenced for a study of T-cell reconstitution after alpha-beta-depleted transplantation in children. Trimming pared 6 bases from V and 2 bases from J, leaving 19 bases between. This CDR3 contains 16 residues. Unique molecular identifiers were incorporated when the TCRbeta library was constructed. TCRdb ran MiXCR on the PCR reads and lists one entry per CDR3 protein. Among 600,000 to 700,000 distinct CDR3 sequences listed, roughly 15% were seen once. The receptor was isolated from a human donor who donated a stem cell graft to a child with acute myeloid leukemia. The specimen comprised PBMCs from the stem cell graft donor, sampled from the stem cell graft. The chain has TRBV12-3 or TRBV12-4 and TRBJ2-5; maybe TRBD1 (5 bases). The CDR3 sequence is CASSRSDGQGQETQYF. CDR3 bases: TGTGCCAGCAGCCGAAGCGACGGGCAGGGACAAGAGACCCAGTACTTC.